These T cell receptor beta chains were read from a single sample in a study of identical twins. TCRdb independently ran MiXCR on the 5' RACE reads; one entry per CDR3 protein. The sample has roughly 250,000 distinct CDR3 sequences; around an eighth are singletons. Sequenced: memory (CD45RO+) T cells sorted from blood. The receptors here all came from a woman aged 18-29 years in good health. Each CDR3 is given with its conserved first and last residue. A D gene is named only where the DNA matches it firmly. Some rows have no size entry. The others give once, few or many, or a class for an expanded clone.

v_call	j_call	d_call	clone_size	cdr3_nt	cdr3_aa
TRBV12-3/TRBV12-4	TRBJ1-2	TRBD1	few	TGTGCCAGCAGTTTAGAGGACAGGATTAACTATGGCTACACCTTC	CASSLEDRINYGYTF
TRBV18	TRBJ2-7	.	few	TGTGCCAGCTCACCATTACCAGGCAGGTTGGACGAGCAGTACTTC	CASSPLPGRLDEQYF
TRBV7-9	TRBJ2-2	.	few	TGTGCCAGCAGCTTCTCGGGTTCGGCCGGGGAGCTGTTTTTT	CASSFSGSAGELFF
TRBV4-2	TRBJ2-2	.	.	TGTGCCAGCAGCCAAGAACCCCGGCTAGACAGCGGGGAGCTGTTTTTT	CASSQEPRLDSGELFF
TRBV12-3/TRBV12-4	TRBJ2-2	TRBD2	.	TGTGCCAGCAGTTTCCAGGGAGGGATCGGGGAGCTGTTTTTT	CASSFQGGIGELFF
TRBV7-9	TRBJ2-7	.	.	TGTGCCAGCAGCTTATACGGCTCCTACGAGCAGTACTTC	CASSLYGSYEQYF
TRBV5-1	TRBJ2-7	TRBD2	few	TGCGCCAGCAGCTTATTCGGGAGGGCCGAGTACGAGCAGTACTTC	CASSLFGRAEYEQYF
TRBV20-1	TRBJ2-3	TRBD2	many	TGCAGTGGGACTAGCGGTAGAGGGGATACGCAGTATTTT	CSGTSGRGDTQYF
TRBV10-3	TRBJ2-7	.	.	TGTGCCATCAGTGAATCAGGCCATGCGCGACAGTACTTC	CAISESGHARQYF
TRBV28	TRBJ1-1	.	.	TGTGCCAGCAGGGATGCGGTCCGTACATACACTGAAGCTTTCTTT	CASRDAVRTYTEAFF